These 4 T cell receptor beta chains were sequenced from one sample in a study of blood T cell repertoires in COVID-19. Some clones are missing from TCRdb's copy, which holds only in-frame ones; the method was immunoSEQ multiplex PCR. The sample has 240,000 or so clones, about three quarters seen once; the top ten hold around 3.2%. The sequenced material came from peripheral blood. The receptors originated from a woman older than 75 with acute or convalescent COVID-19.

This clone has more than one count but fewer than ten. This chain uses TRBV24-1 with TRBJ1-1, with 8 nucleotides matching TRBD1. V lost 9 bases to trimming and J lost 4 bases; unmatched junction nucleotides: 12. The CDR3 runs to 15 residues. CDR1 KGHDR and CDR2 SFDVKD come from the germline V gene. The CDR3 DNA sequence: TGTGCCACCCGGAAAGGACAGGGTCGAGGCACTGAAGCTTTCTTT. Translated: CATRKGQGRGTEAFF.

The genes are TRBV5-1 and TRBJ2-3; possible D gene TRBD1, 5 bases. This CDR3 is 15 amino acids long. V lost 2 bases to trimming and J lost 4 bases, with 14 bases between them. Germline CDR1 reads SGHRS; CDR2 reads YFSETQ. CDR3 amino acids: CASSFVAGYSDTQYF. The CDR3 nucleotides are TGCGCCAGCAGCTTCGTGGCAGGGTACTCAGATACGCAGTATTTT.

The count of this clone is one. The chain joins TRBV5-1 to TRBJ2-6; 7 bases map to TRBD1. CDR1 is SGHRS, CDR2 YFSETQ, per germline. Trimming removed 4 bases from V and 4 bases from J; junction bases left unmatched: 5. The CDR3 sequence is 15 residues long. The CDR3 DNA is TGCGCCAGCAGCCTAAACAGGGGCGGGGCCAACGTCCTGACTTTC. Amino acid sequence: CASSLNRGGANVLTF.

The chain links TRBV5-5 to TRBJ1-5, with D unresolved. Germline assignment: CDR1 SGHKS and CDR2 YYEKEE (reference sequence). The CDR3 has 12 amino acids. Trimming shortened V by 4 bases and J by 9 bases, and 11 bases separated the two germline ends. CDR3 in DNA: TGTGCCAGCAGCCACAATCTAGGGCCCCAGCATTTT. Encoded protein: CASSHNLGPQHF.